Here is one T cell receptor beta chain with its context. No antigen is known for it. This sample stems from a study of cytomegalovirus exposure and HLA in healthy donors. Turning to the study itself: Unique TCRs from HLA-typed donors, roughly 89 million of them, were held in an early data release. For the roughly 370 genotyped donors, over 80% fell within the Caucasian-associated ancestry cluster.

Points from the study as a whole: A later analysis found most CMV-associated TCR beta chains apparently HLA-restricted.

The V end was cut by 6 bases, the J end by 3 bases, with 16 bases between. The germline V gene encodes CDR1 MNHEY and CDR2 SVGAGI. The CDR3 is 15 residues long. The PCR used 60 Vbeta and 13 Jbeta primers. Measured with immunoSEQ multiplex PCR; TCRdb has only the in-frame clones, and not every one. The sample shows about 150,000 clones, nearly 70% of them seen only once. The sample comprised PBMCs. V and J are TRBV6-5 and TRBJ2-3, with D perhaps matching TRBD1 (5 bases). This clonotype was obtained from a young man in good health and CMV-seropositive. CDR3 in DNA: TGTGCCAGCAGGCCTGGGCAGGGAAGGACAGATACGCAGTATTTT. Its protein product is CASRPGQGRTDTQYF.